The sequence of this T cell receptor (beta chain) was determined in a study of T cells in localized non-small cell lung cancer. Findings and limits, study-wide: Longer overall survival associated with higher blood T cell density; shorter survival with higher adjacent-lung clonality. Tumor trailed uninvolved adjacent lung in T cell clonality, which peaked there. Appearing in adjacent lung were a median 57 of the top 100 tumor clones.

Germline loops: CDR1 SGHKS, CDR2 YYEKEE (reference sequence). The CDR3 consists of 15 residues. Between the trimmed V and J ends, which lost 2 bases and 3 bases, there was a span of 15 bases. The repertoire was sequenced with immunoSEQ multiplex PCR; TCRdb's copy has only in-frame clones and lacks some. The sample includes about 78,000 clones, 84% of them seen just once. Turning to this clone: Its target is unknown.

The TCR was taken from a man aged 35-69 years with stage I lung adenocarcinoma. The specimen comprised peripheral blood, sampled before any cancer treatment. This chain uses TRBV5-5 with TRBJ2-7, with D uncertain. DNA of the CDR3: TGTGCCAGCAGCTTCATGGTGGATCAGAACTACGAGCAGTACTTC. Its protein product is CASSFMVDQNYEQYF.